This record looks at one T cell receptor (beta chain) sequence and its context. This sample was included in a study of CD8 T cells in Susac syndrome. CD8+ and CD4+ T cells from blood underwent TCR beta sequencing, which was carried out in a high-throughput format. FACS enriched CD8+ TEMRA cells, while bulk CD8+ and CD4+ were negatively isolated. The CDR3 is made up of 13 amino acids. Germline V gives CDR1 LGHDT, CDR2 YNNKEL (reference sequence). The J segment lost 3 bases and the V segment lost 4 bases, leaving 1 base of the junction unmatched. RNA was extracted with the RNeasy kit, and a quantity of about 0.45 to 1 ug was reverse transcribed using random hexamers. With immunoSEQ multiplex PCR, TCR beta CDR3 was amplified across 54 Vbeta and 13 Jbeta. TCRdb passed the immunoSEQ multiplex PCR reads through MiXCR, listing each CDR3 protein once. This table has about 160,000 distinct CDR3 sequences, around 90% appearing once.

The sequencing input was CD4+ T cells from PBMCs. This sequence joins TRBV3-1 and TRBJ1-1, with TRBD1 matching over 8 bases. This TCR derives from a human donor in good health. The CDR3 sequence is CASSRGQDTEAFF. The DNA for the CDR3 is TGTGCCAGCAGCCGGGGACAGGACACTGAAGCTTTCTTT.